This T cell receptor beta chain was sequenced during a study of blood T cell repertoires in COVID-19. Across the whole study: Specimens from acute and convalescent COVID-19 originated in the United States, Italy and Spain.

This CDR3 has 14 residues. With 0 bases removed from V and 0 bases from J, the gap between germline ends came to 4 bases. Germline CDR1 SGDLS, CDR2 YYNGEE. Here immunoSEQ multiplex PCR was the method, and the copy in TCRdb shows in-frame clones only, minus some. Of over 120,000 clones in the sample, roughly 80% were seen once. This receptor was identified in a man aged 50 or older who had recovered from COVID-19. The sequenced sample was PBMCs or T cells enriched from blood (not recorded which). The chain carries TRBV9 and TRBJ2-1; unclear D gene. CDR3 bases: TGTGCCAGCAGCGTAGCGTCCTCCTACAATGAGCAGTTCTTC. Translation gives CASSVASSYNEQFF.